These 22 T cell receptor beta chains share one sample of origin, sequenced in a study of cytomegalovirus exposure and HLA in healthy donors. Use of 60 Vbeta and 13 Jbeta primers characterized the PCR. Method: immunoSEQ multiplex PCR; TCRdb's copy keeps in-frame clones and lacks some. The sample shows around 180,000 clones, 70% to 80% of them seen only once. The sequenced sample was PBMCs. These receptors were taken from a woman aged 45 to 65 in good health and CMV-seronegative.

CDR3: CASSQRGTYYNEQFF. Here the CDR3 DNA reads TGTGCCAGCAGTCAGCGGGGGACCTACTACAATGAGCAGTTCTTC. This rearrangement joins TRBV2 to TRBJ2-1, with TRBD2 identical over 8 bases. V lost 5 bases and J lost 3; bases outside the gene matches: 6. The CDR3 sequence is 15 residues long. Germline-derived CDR1 and CDR2 are SNHLY and FYNNEI. The whole variable domain, remainder taken from reference TRBV2 and TRBJ2-1, is EPEVTQTPSHQVTQMGQEVILRCVPISNHLYFYWYRQILGQKVEFLVSFYNNEISEKSEIFDDQFSVERPDGSNFTLKIRSTKLEDSAMYFCASSQRGTYYNEQFFGPGTRLTVL.

J is TRBJ1-5 and V is TRBV7-2, with 7 bases identical to TRBD1. CDR3 length equals 15 residues. Trimming cost V 1 base and J 6 bases; bases outside gene matches: 6. Germline values: CDR1 SGHTA, CDR2 FQGNSA. The DNA of the CDR3 is TGTGCCAGCAGCTTAGAAACGACAGGGTTTCAGCCCCAGCATTTT. The encoded protein is CASSLETTGFQPQHF.

The chain recombines TRBV7-9 with TRBJ1-5; D is uncertain. CDR3 length equals 13 residues. From germline, CDR1 is SEHNR and CDR2 FQNEAQ (reference sequence). Deletions cut 4 bases from V and 6 bases from J, with 10 bases between. Here the CDR3 DNA reads TGTGCCAGCAGCTCTCAGAGGTCTCAGCCCCAGCATTTT. It codes for CASSSQRSQPQHF.

The V and J genes are TRBV9 and TRBJ2-3; 8 positions match TRBD2. After removal of 2 bases from V and 2 bases from J, the junction contained 10 bases not matched to a gene. This CDR3 is 17 amino acids long. The germline gives CDR1 SGDLS, CDR2 YYNGEE. This CDR3 reads CASSVGLSGGHTDTQYF. In DNA form, the CDR3 reads TGTGCCAGCAGCGTGGGACTGAGCGGGGGTCACACAGATACGCAGTATTTT.

The rearrangement joins TRBV19 to TRBJ2-3; no reliable D call. Germline CDR1 reads LNHDA; CDR2 reads SQIVND (reference sequence). V lost 4 bases to trimming and J lost 0 bases, with 17 bases between them. CDR3 length: 17 amino acids. CDR3: CASSRGSLRLSTDTQYF. DNA for the CDR3: TGTGCCAGTAGTAGAGGATCCTTGCGACTTAGCACAGATACGCAGTATTTT.

This chain uses TRBV2 with TRBJ2-7, with D possibly being TRBD2 (6 bases). V was trimmed by 0 bases and J by 3 bases, leaving 9 bases between them. CDR1 and CDR2 from the germline V gene are SNHLY and FYNNEI. This CDR3 spans 14 amino acids. The CDR3 loop is CASSEAPGDYEQYF. CDR3 in DNA: TGTGCCAGCAGTGAAGCCCCGGGAGACTACGAGCAGTACTTC. The full variable domain, its missing parts supplied by reference TRBV2 and TRBJ2-7, is EPEVTQTPSHQVTQMGQEVILRCVPISNHLYFYWYRQILGQKVEFLVSFYNNEISEKSEIFDDQFSVERPDGSNFTLKIRSTKLEDSAMYFCASSEAPGDYEQYFGPGTRLTVT.

V is TRBV15 and J is TRBJ2-7; D may be TRBD1 (6 bases). The CDR3 runs to 15 residues. Deletions cut 0 bases from V and 0 bases from J, with 9 bases between. Germline loops: CDR1 LNHNV, CDR2 YYDKDF (reference sequence). CDR3 region: CATSRDQGHSYEQYF. The CDR3 DNA is TGTGCCACCAGCAGAGATCAGGGGCACTCCTACGAGCAGTACTTC.

The V and J genes are TRBV18 and TRBJ2-3, with TRBD2 identical over 13 bases. Germline CDR1 and CDR2: KGHSH and LQKENI. CDR3 length: 15 residues. V lost 3 bases, J lost 4 bases, and 1 base stayed unmatched. The CDR3 DNA is TGTGCCAGCTCACCGGGACTAGCGGGACCAGATACGCAGTATTTT. This gives the protein CASSPGLAGPDTQYF.

The V call is TRBV28, the J call TRBJ1-5; D call uncertain. V lost 5 bases to trimming and J lost 0 bases, with 11 bases between them. The CDR3 is 15 amino acids. CDR1 MDHEN and CDR2 SYDVKM come from the germline V gene. This chain's CDR3 is CASSLRRSSNQPQHF. CDR3 sequence (DNA): TGTGCCAGCAGTCTCAGACGGAGTAGCAATCAGCCCCAGCATTTT.

On this clone: One junction end does not reproduce the germline sequence, and a read error may be involved. The rearrangement uses TRBV7-9 and TRBJ1-5, with TRBD1 identical over 12 bases. The CDR3 runs 17 residues. Germline CDR1 SEHNR, CDR2 FQNEAQ (reference sequence). The CDR3 reads CSSSLGQGAGSNQPQHF. Here the CDR3 DNA reads TGTTCCAGCAGCTTGGGACAGGGGGCAGGAAGCAATCAGCCCCAGCATTTT.

This clone was picked up a small number of times. The chain joins TRBV19 to TRBJ2-5, with 8 bases that match TRBD1. V lost 6 bases to trimming and J lost 1 base; unmatched junction nucleotides: 4. The CDR3 sequence is 14 residues long. CDR1 is LNHDA, CDR2 SQIVND, per germline (reference sequence). CDR3 DNA sequence: TGTGCCAGTAGCAATACAGGGGGCCAAGAGACCCAGTACTTC. Protein sequence: CASSNTGGQETQYF.

This clone appeared a single time. This chain uses TRBV5-6 with TRBJ1-1, with 7 bases lining up with TRBD1. Germline lookup yields CDR1 SGHDT and CDR2 YYEEEE. V lost 2 bases to trimming and J lost 6 bases; unmatched junction nucleotides: 13. The CDR3 loop spans 16 amino acids. The CDR3 DNA is TGTGCCAGCAGCTTAGTAGGGCGGCAGGGGGATGCTGAAGCTTTCTTT. It codes for CASSLVGRQGDAEAFF.

The genes are TRBV28 and TRBJ2-7, with 9 bases that match TRBD2. V was pared by 5 bases and J by 3 bases, with 5 bases of the junction left unmatched. Germline CDR1 MDHEN, CDR2 SYDVKM. The CDR3 length is 14 residues. The CDR3 sequence is CASSPGLAGYEQYF. The CDR3 nucleotides read TGTGCCAGCAGTCCGGGACTAGCAGGCTACGAGCAGTACTTC.

This sequence joins TRBV9 and TRBJ2-1, with TRBD1 identical over 8 bases. The germline V gene has CDR1 SGDLS and CDR2 YYNGEE. CDR3 length equals 17 residues. Losses at the gene ends were 0 bases for V and 7 bases for J; bases not matched to a gene: 12. CDR3 protein: CASSVGTGIVVGNEQFF. The CDR3 region has the DNA TGTGCCAGCAGCGTAGGGACAGGGATAGTGGTGGGAAATGAGCAGTTCTTC. Filled out from reference TRBV9 and TRBJ2-1, the complete variable domain reads DSGVTQTPKHLITATGQRVTLRCSPRSGDLSVYWYQQSLDQGLQFLIQYYNGEERAKGNILERFSAQQFPDLHSELNLSSLELGDSALYFCASSVGTGIVVGNEQFFGPGTRLTVL.

The chain recombines TRBV29-1 with TRBJ2-5, with 8 bases identical to TRBD2. Unmatched junction bases numbered 9, after V lost 6 bases and J lost 0 bases. The germline gives CDR1 SQVTM, CDR2 ANQGSEA. CDR3 length: 15 residues. The CDR3 nucleotides read TGCAGCGTAGCGGGGGCAACCCCGTACCAAGAGACCCAGTACTTC. This encodes CSVAGATPYQETQYF.

V and J are TRBV7-2 and TRBJ2-3; TRBD1 agrees at 9 bases. Germline V lookup: CDR1 SGHTA, CDR2 FQGNSA. This CDR3 comprises 13 residues. V shed 5 bases, J shed 6 bases, and the junction held 3 bases outside the gene matches. This CDR3 reads CASSADRGDTQYF. The CDR3 region has the DNA TGTGCCAGCAGCGCAGACAGGGGGGATACGCAGTATTTT.

The V gene is TRBV5-8, the J gene TRBJ1-4; 9 bases are a match to TRBD1. Germline lookup yields CDR1 SGHTS and CDR2 YDEGEE. The CDR3 length is 15 residues. V was clipped by 2 bases and J by 8 bases; unmatched bases: 7. CDR3 in amino acids: CASSFGQGWGEKLFF. Written as DNA, the CDR3 is TGTGCCAGCAGCTTCGGACAGGGGTGGGGAGAAAAACTGTTTTTT.

This chain links TRBV5-1 with TRBJ1-1, with 7 positions matching TRBD1. Germline lookup yields CDR1 SGHRS and CDR2 YFSETQ. The CDR3 has 15 residues. V was pared by 4 bases and J by 4 bases, with 10 bases of the junction left unmatched. CDR3 sequence reads: CASSPRQGRGTEAFF. CDR3 nucleotide sequence: TGCGCCAGCAGCCCACGACAGGGTAGAGGCACTGAAGCTTTCTTT.

This CDR3 reads CASSNLQGVGTGELFF. Here the CDR3 DNA reads TGCGCCAGCAGCAACCTACAGGGAGTCGGCACCGGGGAGCTGTTTTTT. J is TRBJ2-2 and V is TRBV5-1, with D perhaps matching TRBD1 (6 bases). The CDR3 consists of 16 residues. V dropped 4 bases and J dropped 4 bases, with 17 bases sitting between them. CDR1 and CDR2 (germline): SGHRS, YFSETQ.

The chain uses TRBV18 and TRBJ1-1, with 9 bases identical to TRBD1. CDR3 size: 15 residues. CDR1 is KGHSH and CDR2 is LQKENI in the germline V gene. The ends lost 1 base at V and 11 bases at J; junction bases unmatched: 11. This CDR3 is CASSPQGQGVVDAFF. CDR3 nucleotide sequence: TGTGCCAGCTCACCACAGGGACAGGGAGTGGTAGATGCTTTCTTT.

The V gene is TRBV7-2, the J gene TRBJ2-2; D remains ambiguous. V was clipped by 1 base and J by 1 base, with 4 bases between them. The V gene's germline CDR1 is SGHTA and CDR2 FQGNSA. The CDR3 extends over 14 amino acids. CDR3 in amino acids: CASSLVQNTGELFF. Here the CDR3 DNA reads TGTGCCAGCAGCTTAGTACAGAACACCGGGGAGCTGTTTTTT. Looking up the rest from reference TRBV7-2 and TRBJ2-2 gives the full variable domain: GAGVSQSPSNKVTEKGKDVELRCDPISGHTALYWYRQSLGQGLEFLIYFQGNSAPDKSGLPSDRFSAERTGGSVSTLTIQRTQQEDSAVYLCASSLVQNTGELFFGEGSRLTVL.

This chain joins TRBV7-8 and TRBJ2-7; tentatively, D is TRBD2 (6 bases). CDR3 length: 14 amino acids. V gave up 2 bases and J gave up 0 bases, with 8 bases separating them. Germline values: CDR1 SGHVS, CDR2 FQNEAQ. Here the CDR3 DNA reads TGTGCCAGCAGCTTATTCGGGAGCTCCTACGAGCAGTACTTC. This codes for CASSLFGSSYEQYF.